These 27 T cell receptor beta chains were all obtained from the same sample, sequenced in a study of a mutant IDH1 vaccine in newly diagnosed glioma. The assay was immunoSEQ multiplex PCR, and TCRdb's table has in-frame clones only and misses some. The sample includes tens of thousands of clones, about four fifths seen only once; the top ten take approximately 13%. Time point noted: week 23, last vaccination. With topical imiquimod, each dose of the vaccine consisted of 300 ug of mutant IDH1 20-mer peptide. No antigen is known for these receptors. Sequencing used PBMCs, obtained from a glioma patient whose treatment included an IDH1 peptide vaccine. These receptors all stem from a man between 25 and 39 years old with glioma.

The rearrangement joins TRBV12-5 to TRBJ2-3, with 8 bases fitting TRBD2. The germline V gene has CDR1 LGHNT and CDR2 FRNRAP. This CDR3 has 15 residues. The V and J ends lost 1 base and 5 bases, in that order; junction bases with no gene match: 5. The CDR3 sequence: CASGLGAGRGDTQYF. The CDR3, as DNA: TGTGCTAGTGGTTTGGGGGCCGGGAGGGGAGATACGCAGTATTTT.

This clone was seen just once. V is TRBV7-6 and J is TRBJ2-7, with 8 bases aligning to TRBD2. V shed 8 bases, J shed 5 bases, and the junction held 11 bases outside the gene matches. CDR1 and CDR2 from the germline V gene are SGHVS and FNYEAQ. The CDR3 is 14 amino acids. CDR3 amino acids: CASSRGAGVNEQYF. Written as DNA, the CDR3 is TGTGCCAGCTCCCGGGGAGCGGGAGTAAACGAGCAGTACTTC.

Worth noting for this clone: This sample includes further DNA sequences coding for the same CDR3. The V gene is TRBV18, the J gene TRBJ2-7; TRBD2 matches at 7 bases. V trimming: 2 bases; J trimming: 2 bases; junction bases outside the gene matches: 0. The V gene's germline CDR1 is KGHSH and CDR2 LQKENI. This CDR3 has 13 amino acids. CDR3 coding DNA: TGTGCCAGCTCACCAGGGAGGGCCTACGAGCAGTACTTC. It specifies CASSPGRAYEQYF. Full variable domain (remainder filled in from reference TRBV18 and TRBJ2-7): NAGVMQNPRHLVRRRGQEARLRCSPMKGHSHVYWYRQLPEEGLKFMVYLQKENIIDESGMPKERFSAEFPKEGPSILRIQQVVRGDSAAYFCASSPGRAYEQYFGPGTRLTVT.

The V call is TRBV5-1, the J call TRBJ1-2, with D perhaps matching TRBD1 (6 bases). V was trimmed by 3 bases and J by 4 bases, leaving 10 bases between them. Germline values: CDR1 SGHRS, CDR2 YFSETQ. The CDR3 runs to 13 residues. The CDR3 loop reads CASSSGQLYGYTF. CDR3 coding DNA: TGCGCCAGCAGCTCCGGACAGCTCTATGGCTACACCTTC.

This CDR3 reads CASSFGGRAREQFF. CDR3 coding DNA: TGTGCCAGCAGCTTTGGGGGGAGGGCCAGGGAGCAGTTCTTC. The chain carries TRBV5-4 and TRBJ2-1; TRBD2 agrees at 7 bases. V shed 2 bases, J shed 10 bases, and the junction held 9 bases outside the gene matches. The germline V gene has CDR1 SGHNT and CDR2 YYREEE (reference sequence). The CDR3 covers 14 residues.

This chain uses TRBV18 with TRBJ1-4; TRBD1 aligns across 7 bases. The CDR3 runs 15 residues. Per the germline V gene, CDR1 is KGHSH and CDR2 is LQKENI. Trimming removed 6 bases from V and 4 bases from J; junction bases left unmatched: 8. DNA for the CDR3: TGTGCCAGCTCGCCTGGGGACAGCGGTAATGAAAAACTGTTTTTT. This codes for CASSPGDSGNEKLFF.

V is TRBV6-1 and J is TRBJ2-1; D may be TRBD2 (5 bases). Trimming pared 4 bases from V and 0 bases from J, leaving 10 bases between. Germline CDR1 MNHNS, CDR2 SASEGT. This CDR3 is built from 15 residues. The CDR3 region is CASSAGGRSYNEQFF. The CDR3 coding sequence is TGTGCCAGCAGTGCAGGCGGGCGCTCCTACAATGAGCAGTTCTTC.

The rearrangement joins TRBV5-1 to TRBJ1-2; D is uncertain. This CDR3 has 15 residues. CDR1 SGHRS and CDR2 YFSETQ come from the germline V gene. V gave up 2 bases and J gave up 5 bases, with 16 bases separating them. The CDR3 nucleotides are TGCGCCAGCAGCTTCGGGCCCGAGAGTCGATATGGCTACACCTTC. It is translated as CASSFGPESRYGYTF.

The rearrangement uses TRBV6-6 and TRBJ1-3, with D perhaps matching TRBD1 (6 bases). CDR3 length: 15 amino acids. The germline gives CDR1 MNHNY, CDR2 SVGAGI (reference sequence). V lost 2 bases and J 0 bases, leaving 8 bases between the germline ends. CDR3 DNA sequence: TGTGCCAGCAGTTACGGAGGGGGCTCTGGAAACACCATATATTTT. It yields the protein CASSYGGGSGNTIYF.

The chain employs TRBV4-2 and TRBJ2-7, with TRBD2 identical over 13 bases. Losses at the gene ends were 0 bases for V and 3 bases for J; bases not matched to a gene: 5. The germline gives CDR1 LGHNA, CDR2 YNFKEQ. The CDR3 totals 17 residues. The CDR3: CASSQEPRTSGGYEQYF. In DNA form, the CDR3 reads TGTGCCAGCAGCCAAGAACCCCGGACTAGCGGGGGCTACGAGCAGTACTTC.

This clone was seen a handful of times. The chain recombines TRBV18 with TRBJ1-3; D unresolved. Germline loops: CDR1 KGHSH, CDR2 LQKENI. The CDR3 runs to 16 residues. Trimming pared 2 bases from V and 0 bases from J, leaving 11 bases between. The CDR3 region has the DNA TGTGCCAGCTCACCAGGGTTGGGTCACTCTGGAAACACCATATATTTT. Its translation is CASSPGLGHSGNTIYF.

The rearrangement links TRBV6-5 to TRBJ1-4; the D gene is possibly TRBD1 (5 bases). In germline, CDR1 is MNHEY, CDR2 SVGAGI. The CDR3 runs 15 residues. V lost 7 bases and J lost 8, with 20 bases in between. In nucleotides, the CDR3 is TGTGCCAGCACCCGTTTTCAGGGAGAGGAGGAAAAACTGTTTTTT. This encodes CASTRFQGEEEKLFF.

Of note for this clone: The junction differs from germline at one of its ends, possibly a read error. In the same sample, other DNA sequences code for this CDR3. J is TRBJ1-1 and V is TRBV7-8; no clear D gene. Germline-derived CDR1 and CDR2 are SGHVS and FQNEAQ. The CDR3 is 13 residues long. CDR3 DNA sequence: TGTGCCAGCAGCTCTCGACATCCCACTGAGGCTTTCTTT. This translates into CASSSRHPTEAFF.

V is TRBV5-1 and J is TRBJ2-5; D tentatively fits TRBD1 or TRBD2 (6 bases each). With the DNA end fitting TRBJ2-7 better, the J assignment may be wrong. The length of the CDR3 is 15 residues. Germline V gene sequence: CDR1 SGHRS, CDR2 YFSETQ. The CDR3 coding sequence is TGCGCCAGCAGCTGGAGGGCAGGGGACCTCTACGAGCAGTACTTC. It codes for CASSWRAGDLYEQYF.

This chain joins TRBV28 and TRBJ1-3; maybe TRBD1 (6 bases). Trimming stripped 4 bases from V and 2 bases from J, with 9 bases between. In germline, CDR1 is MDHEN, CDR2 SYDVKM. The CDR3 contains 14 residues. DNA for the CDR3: TGTGCCAGCAGTTCGACAGGAGCTGGAAACACCATATATTTT. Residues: CASSSTGAGNTIYF. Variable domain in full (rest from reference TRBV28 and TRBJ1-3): DVKVTQSSRYLVKRTGEKVFLECVQDMDHENMFWYRQDPGLGLRLIYFSYDVKMKEKGDIPEGYSVSREKKERFSLILESASTNQTSMYLCASSSTGAGNTIYFGEGSWLTVV.

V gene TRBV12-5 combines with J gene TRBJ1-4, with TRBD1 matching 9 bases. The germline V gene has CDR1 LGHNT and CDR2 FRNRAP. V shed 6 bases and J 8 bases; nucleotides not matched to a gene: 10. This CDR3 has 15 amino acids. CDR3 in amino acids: CASGSTGQGKEKLFF. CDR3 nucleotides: TGTGCTAGTGGGTCCACGGGACAGGGTAAAGAAAAACTGTTTTTT.

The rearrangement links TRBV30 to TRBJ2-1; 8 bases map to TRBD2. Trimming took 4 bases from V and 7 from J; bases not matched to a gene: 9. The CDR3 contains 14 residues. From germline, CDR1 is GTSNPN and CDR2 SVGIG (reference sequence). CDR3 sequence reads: CAWMYLASGNEQFF. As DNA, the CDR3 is TGTGCCTGGATGTACTTGGCTAGCGGGAATGAGCAGTTCTTC. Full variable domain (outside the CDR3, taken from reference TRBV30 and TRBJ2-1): SQTIHQWPATLVQPVGSPLSLECTVEGTSNPNLYWYRQAAGRGLQLLFYSVGIGQISSEVPQNLSASRPQDRQFILSSKKLLLSDSGFYLCAWMYLASGNEQFFGPGTRLTVL.

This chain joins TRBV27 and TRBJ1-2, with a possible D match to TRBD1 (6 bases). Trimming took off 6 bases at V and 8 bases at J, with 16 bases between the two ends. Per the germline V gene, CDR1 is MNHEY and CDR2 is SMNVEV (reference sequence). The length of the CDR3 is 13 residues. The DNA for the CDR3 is TGTGCCAGCAGCCTACAGGGACGGATCGGCTACACCTTC. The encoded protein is CASSLQGRIGYTF.

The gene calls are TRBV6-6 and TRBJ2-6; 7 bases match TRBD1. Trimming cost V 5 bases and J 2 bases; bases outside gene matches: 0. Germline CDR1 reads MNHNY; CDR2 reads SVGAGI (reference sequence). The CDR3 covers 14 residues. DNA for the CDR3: TGTGCCAGCAGTGGGACAGCTGGGGCCAACGTCCTGACTTTC. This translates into CASSGTAGANVLTF.

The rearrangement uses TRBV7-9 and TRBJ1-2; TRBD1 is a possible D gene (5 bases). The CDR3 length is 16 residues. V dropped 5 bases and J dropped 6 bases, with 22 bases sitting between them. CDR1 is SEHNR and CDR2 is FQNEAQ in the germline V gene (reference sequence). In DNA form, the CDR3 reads TGTGCCAGCAGCATCTGGAGGGTCGGGACGGAAGATGGCTACACCTTC. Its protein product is CASSIWRVGTEDGYTF.

The CDR3: CASSYKLGRGGEKLFF. In DNA, the CDR3 is TGTGCCAGCAGTTACAAATTGGGCAGGGGCGGTGAAAAACTGTTTTTT. V gene TRBV6-5 combines with J gene TRBJ1-4, with a tentative D call TRBD1 (6 bases). The germline gives CDR1 MNHEY, CDR2 SVGAGI. The germline V and J ends were trimmed by 2 bases and 7 bases, with 17 bases remaining between them. CDR3 length equals 16 residues.

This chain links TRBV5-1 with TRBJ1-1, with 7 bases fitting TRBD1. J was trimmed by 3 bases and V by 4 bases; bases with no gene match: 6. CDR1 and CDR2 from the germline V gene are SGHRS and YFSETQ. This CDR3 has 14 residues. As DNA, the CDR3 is TGCGCCAGCAGCGTGACACAGGGGTACACTGAAGCTTTCTTT. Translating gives CASSVTQGYTEAFF.

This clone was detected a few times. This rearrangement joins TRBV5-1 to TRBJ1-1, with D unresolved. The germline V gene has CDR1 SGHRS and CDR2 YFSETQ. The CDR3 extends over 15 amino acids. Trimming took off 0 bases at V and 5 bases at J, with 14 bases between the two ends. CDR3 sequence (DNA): TGCGCCAGCAGCTTGGCGCCCCCCGCCGATACTGAAGCTTTCTTT. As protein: CASSLAPPADTEAFF.

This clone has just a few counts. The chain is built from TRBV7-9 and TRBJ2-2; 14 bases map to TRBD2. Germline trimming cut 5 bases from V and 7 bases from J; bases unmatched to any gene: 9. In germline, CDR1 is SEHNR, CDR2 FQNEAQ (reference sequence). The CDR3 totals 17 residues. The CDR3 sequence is CASSPGTSGRGIGELFF. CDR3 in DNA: TGTGCCAGCAGCCCAGGGACTAGCGGGAGAGGAATCGGGGAGCTGTTTTTT.

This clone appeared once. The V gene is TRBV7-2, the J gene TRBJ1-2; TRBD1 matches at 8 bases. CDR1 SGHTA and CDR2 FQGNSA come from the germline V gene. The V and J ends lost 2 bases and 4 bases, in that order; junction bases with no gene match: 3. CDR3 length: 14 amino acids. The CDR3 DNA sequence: TGTGCCAGCAGCTTAACGGGACAGGTCTATGGCTACACCTTC. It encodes CASSLTGQVYGYTF.

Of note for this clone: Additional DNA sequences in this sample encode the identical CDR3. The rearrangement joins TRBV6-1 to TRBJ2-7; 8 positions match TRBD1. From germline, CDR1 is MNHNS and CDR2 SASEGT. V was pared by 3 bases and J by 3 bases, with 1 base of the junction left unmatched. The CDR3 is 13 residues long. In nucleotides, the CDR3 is TGTGCCAGCAGTGAGGACAGGGACTACGAGCAGTACTTC. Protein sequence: CASSEDRDYEQYF.

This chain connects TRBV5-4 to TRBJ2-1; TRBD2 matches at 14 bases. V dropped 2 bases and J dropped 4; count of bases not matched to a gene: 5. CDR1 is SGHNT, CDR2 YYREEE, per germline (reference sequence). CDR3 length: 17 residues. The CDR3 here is CASSFGLAGGTYNEQFF. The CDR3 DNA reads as TGTGCCAGCAGCTTCGGACTAGCGGGAGGTACATACAATGAGCAGTTCTTC. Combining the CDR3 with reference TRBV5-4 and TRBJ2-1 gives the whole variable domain ETGVTQSPTHLIKTRGQQVTLRCSSQSGHNTVSWYQQALGQGPQFIFQYYREEENGRGNFPPRFSGLQFPNYSSELNVNALELDDSALYLCASSFGLAGGTYNEQFFGPGTRLTVL.